This paragraph covers one TCR beta chain sequence. Its binding antigen is unknown. Base-call qualities are not available, and no considerably larger clone is one nucleotide away. The CDR3 spans 12 residues, from the cysteine through the phenylalanine. Of all the DNA, just the CDR3 is kept, 36 bases in frame from base 1. According to the germline V gene, CDR1 reads MDHEN and CDR2 reads SYDVKM. Trimming takes 7 bases off V and 6 bases off J; junction bases not matched to a gene: 5. This specimen belongs to a study of cytomegalovirus exposure and HLA in healthy donors (dated by TCRdb to 2016 to 2017). For the study in its entirety: According to an earlier analysis of 587 of the donors, some 180 million T cells yielded roughly 110 million unique TCR beta sequences and 276 Gb of sequence data. To study patterns of TCR occurrence, a later analysis re-analyzed previously published TCR beta repertoires from around 660 donors and added high-resolution HLA genotyping. The genetic ancestry cluster associated with self-reported Caucasian donors included 65% to 90% of the roughly 400 genotyped donors. To predict cytomegalovirus infection status, the study brought together high-throughput TCR immunosequencing, statistical association of individual TCRs with disease status, and machine learning. Using immunosequencing, the study profiled T cell repertoires from approximately 700 subjects and related those repertoires to cytomegalovirus serostatus. The study was designed to test whether signatures of past pathogen exposure could be identified by cataloging public T cell receptors. Class I and class II HLA loci were covered by the typing at four-digit resolution. Rather than drawing on any new phenotypic data, the later analysis identified candidate immune exposures from TCR beta sequences and the way those sequences occurred across donors. Typing coverage differed by locus: A, B, C, DRB1 and DQB1 were typed in roughly 629-640 donors, DQA1 in about 500, DPA1 in around 580, and DPB1 in about 450. In addition to the first cohort of around 670 subjects, a separate validation cohort of 120 different subjects was used. To decide whether each TCR beta V gene segment behaved as functional or pseudogenic, an earlier analysis of fewer than 750 of the donors relied on high-throughput TCR beta sequencing. Donor age, sex, ethnicity and CMV serostatus were compiled alongside the repertoire data. Roughly 300 gigabases of sequencing data and around 80 million unique TCR sequences made up an early release that covered about 640 HLA-typed donors. Because of strong linkage in the cohort, 4 to 6 DR-DQ haplotypes were treated as single units for association and clustering. All discovery cohort repertoires had been generated on a single sequencing platform. A later genetic analysis took genome-wide SNP genotypes for about 65% of the roughly 670 donors and used that subset as a discovery cohort. Among around 400 genotyped donors of the cohort, an average of 235,054 unique TCR beta nucleotide sequences were sequenced per donor, around 20% of them non-productive.

The library was obtained by the immunoSEQ multiplex PCR assay. For the multiplex PCR, a mixture combining 60 forward primers for TCR Vbeta segments and 13 reverse primers for TCR Jbeta segments was used. A multiplex PCR assay on genomic DNA amplified the CDR3 region of rearranged TCR beta genes. The Illumina HiSeq System was used to sequence the amplified TCR beta libraries as 87-base-pair reads. Per the source publication's procedure: A later analysis tallied roughly 80 million unique TCR beta chains across the 666 repertoires, and some 10 million of those chains were shared by two or more donors. Raw reads were error-corrected and collapsed into unique sequences with a nearest-neighbor algorithm that merged closely related sequences to remove PCR and sequencing errors. CDR3 sequences were aligned to IMGT reference sequences to assign V, D and J gene segments. Each retained sequence needed at least a six-nucleotide match to both a V gene segment and a J gene segment. Rearrangements were classified as productive when the CDR3 lacked stop codons and remained in frame with V and J, and all other rearrangements were classified as non-productive. Following IMGT convention, CDR3 was defined as the stretch from the second conserved V-encoded cysteine up to the conserved J-encoded phenylalanine. The earlier analysis of roughly 590 of the donors excluded sequences that lacked an unambiguous match to a single V gene segment. In an earlier analysis of 450 to 750 of the donors, a V segment was called functional when productive rearrangements were above 56.7%, and segregating when the standard deviation between donors exceeded 5%. A statistical classification framework was built to diagnose cytomegalovirus status from the catalog of TCR beta chain sequences. In a later analysis, V and J genes were assigned by comparing TCR nucleotide sequences against IMGT/GENE-DB human TR gene sequences. The TCRdist pipeline was used in a later analysis to assign CDR3 sequences and most-parsimonious VDJ recombination scenarios. In a later analysis, every TCR beta chain was defined by the combination of its CDR3 amino acid sequence and its V-gene family, and reads without a unique V-gene family were dropped. A later analysis removed roughly 590 highly shared, low-generation-probability nucleotide sequences to deal with suspected cross-contamination and a sequencing artifact. In a later analysis, a clonal expansion index for each public chain was calculated from normalized within-repertoire ranks of inferred template counts. Generation probabilities in a later analysis came from a VDJ recombination model fitted to out-of-frame rearrangements, and those results were checked against IGoR. A later analysis scored TCR-TCR, TCR-HLA and TCR-CMV co-occurrence with hypergeometric tests, applying a repertoire-size bias correction to TCR pairs. In a later analysis, false discovery rates were estimated by permuting HLA or CMV assignments 20 times. In a later analysis, co-occurring TCRs were grouped using DBSCAN, and TCRdist sequence similarity was added for clustering within HLA-allele-positive subsets. Co-occurrence clustering excluded repertoires with fewer than 30,000 or more than 120,000 public chains, plus five with anomalous nucleotide sharing. This immuneACCESS table, as held by TCRdb, lists in-frame sequences with V and J called but not all clones. Of the missing ones, under half trace to an unresolved V gene in checked studies; the others have no known cause. V and J calls and clone size are copied from that table; D and trimming were computed from the DNA. The sample records over 65,000 clones, roughly four fifths of which are singletons. The ten largest clonotypes hold almost 7.5% of the sample.

Overall study outcomes, separate from this receptor: A later analysis found that HLA-associated TCR beta chains were more clonally expanded and had lower generation probabilities than equally common non-associated chains. When HLA alleles, especially DR and DQ, strongly co-occurred, attributing TCR associations to individual alleles was difficult. The classifier was reported to diagnose cytomegalovirus status with high specificity and sensitivity in both the original and validation cohorts. Correlated functional status among segregating V segments might be attributable to linkage disequilibrium, but an unknown experimental factor could not be ruled out. Three of the identified cytomegalovirus-associated TCR beta chains were confirmed in vitro to be specific for cytomegalovirus antigens. According to a later analysis, parvovirus B19, influenza, CMV and Epstein-Barr virus appeared linked to several top co-occurrence clusters. In a later analysis, TCR association rates were found to vary across HLA loci, with the most associated TCRs seen for DRB1 alleles and the fewest for HLA-C alleles. HLA typing was unavailable for some donors at each locus, so association tests used only the typed subset. The authors suggested that the approach could potentially be generalized to other disease states and immunological phenotypes. A further reported finding was that TCR beta sequences accurately predicted the HLA-A and HLA-B alleles for most subjects in the first cohort. In the study, 150 to 200 TCR beta chains were listed as associated with cytomegalovirus. In a later genetic analysis, a missense DCLRE1C variant was associated with V-gene and J-gene trimming of TCR beta chains, and the association was replicated in an independent cohort. The earlier analysis of approximately 540 of the donors excluded around 17 rarely observed V segments, including chromosome 9 orphons, because counts were too low. For the cohort, immune exposure information was limited to CMV serostatus. Some IMGT-functional V segments, including TRBV6-2 and TRBV6-3, could not be told apart with the 87-base-pair reads, so those segments were excluded. A cluster of highly shared sequence variants was judged likely to represent a technical artifact of the sequencing pipeline. In this cohort, only TCR beta chains were sequenced, and detectable features were limited by the absence of alpha or paired-chain data. An earlier analysis of some 560 of the donors showed that most TCR beta V segments appeared in productive rearrangements either about 90% or about 30% of the time, which broadly matched IMGT annotations. Roughly uniform sequencing depth across donors was assumed in presence/absence analyses, although this assumption may not hold. At a false discovery rate of 0.05, a later analysis linked under 20,000 TCR beta sequences to specific HLA alleles. Most TCR sequences were observed very rarely across donors, whereas some public TCRs were present in many individuals. A later analysis found that most CMV-associated TCR beta chains appeared HLA-restricted, with HLA associations seemingly driven largely by CMV exposure. A later genetic analysis reported fewer N-insertions in productive TCRs among donors in an Asian-associated ancestry cluster than the roughly 700-donor mean.

The cohort comprised some 730 healthy bone marrow donors. Cohort members were all nominally healthy when sampled, although unrecorded immune exposures were likely present. The donor tested CMV seropositive, placing the donor among the 290 or so seropositive members of the cohort. Every donor gave a peripheral blood sample, and the peripheral blood mononuclear cells from that sample were used for TCR beta sequencing. Genomic DNA extraction from the blood cell samples was performed with the Qiagen DNeasy Blood Extraction Kit. Specimen: PBMCs. This TCR came from a young woman in good health and CMV-seropositive. The rearrangement joined TRBV28 to TRBJ2-7, with 8 bases matching TRBD2. The DNA reads as follows: TGTGCCAGCATGGCGGGAGGTACCGAGCAGTACTTC. The resulting protein is CASMAGGTEQYF.